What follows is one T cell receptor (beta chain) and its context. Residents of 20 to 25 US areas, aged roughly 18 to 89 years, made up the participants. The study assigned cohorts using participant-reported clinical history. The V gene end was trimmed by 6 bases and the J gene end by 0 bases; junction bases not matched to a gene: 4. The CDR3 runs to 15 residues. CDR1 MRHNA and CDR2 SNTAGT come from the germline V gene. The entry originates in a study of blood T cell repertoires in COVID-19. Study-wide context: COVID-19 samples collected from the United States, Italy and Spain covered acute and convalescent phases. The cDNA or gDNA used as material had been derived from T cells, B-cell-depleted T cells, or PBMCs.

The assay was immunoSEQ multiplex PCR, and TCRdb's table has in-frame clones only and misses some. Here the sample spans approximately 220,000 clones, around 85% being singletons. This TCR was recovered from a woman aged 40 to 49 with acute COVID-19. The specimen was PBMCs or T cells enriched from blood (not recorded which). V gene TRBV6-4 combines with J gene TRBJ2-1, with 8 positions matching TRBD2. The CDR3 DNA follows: TGTGCCAGCAGGACTAGCGAAAGCTCCTACAATGAGCAGTTCTTC. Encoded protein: CASRTSESSYNEQFF.